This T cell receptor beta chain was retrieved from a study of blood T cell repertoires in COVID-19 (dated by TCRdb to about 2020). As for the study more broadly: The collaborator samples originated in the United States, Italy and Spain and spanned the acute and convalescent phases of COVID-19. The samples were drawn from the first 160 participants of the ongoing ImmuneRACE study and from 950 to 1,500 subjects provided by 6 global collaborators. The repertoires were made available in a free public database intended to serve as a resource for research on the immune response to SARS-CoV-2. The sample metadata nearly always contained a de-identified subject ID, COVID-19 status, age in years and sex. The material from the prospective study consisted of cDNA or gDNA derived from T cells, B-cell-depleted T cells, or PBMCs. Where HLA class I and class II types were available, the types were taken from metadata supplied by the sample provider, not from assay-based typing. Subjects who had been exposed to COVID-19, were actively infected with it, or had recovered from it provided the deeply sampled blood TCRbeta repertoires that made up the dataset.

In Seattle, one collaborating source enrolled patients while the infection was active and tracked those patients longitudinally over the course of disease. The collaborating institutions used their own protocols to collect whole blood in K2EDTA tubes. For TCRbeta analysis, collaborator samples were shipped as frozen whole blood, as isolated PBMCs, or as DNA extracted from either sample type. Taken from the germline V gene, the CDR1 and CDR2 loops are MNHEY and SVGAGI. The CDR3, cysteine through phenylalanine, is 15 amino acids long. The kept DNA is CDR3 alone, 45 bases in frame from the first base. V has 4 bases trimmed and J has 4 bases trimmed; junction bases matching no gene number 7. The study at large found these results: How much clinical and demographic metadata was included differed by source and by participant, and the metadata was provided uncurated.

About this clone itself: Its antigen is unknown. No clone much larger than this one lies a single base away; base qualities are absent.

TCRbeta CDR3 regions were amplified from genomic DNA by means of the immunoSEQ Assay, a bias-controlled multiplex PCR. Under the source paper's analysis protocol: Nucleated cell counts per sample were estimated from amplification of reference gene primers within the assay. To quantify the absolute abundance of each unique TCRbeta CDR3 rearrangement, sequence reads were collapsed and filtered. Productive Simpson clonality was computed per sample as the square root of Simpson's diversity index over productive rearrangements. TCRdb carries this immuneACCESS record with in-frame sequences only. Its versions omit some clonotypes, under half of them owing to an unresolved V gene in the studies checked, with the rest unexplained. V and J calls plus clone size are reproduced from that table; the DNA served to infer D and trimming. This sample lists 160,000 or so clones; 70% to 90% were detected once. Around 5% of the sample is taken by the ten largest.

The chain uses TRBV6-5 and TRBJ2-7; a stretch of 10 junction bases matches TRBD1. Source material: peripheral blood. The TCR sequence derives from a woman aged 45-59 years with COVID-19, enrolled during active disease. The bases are TGTGCCAGCAGTTCCTCGGACAGGGGGGGGTACGAGCAGTACTTC. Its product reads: CASSSSDRGGYEQYF.